Below are 6 T cell receptor beta chains sequenced from a single sample in a study of T-cell reconstitution after alpha-beta-depleted transplantation in children. Unique molecular identifiers were incorporated into the prepared TCRbeta library. TCRdb itself ran the PCR reads through MiXCR, one entry per CDR3 protein. Of just under 250,000 distinct CDR3 sequences detected, more than 20% appear once; the ten largest clones hold roughly 2.6%. The specimen was PBMCs, collected before TCRalphabeta/CD19-depleted stem cell transplant. These receptors were obtained from a girl aged 2-10 years with Fanconi anemia, due to receive a stem cell transplant.

This clonotype appeared a few times. The J gene is TRBJ2-2, the V gene TRBV29-1, with 12 bases aligning to TRBD2. V gave up 4 bases and J gave up 7 bases; unmatched junction bases: 4. This CDR3 is 14 amino acids long. Germline V gene data show CDR1 as SQVTM and CDR2 as ANQGSEA. The CDR3 DNA follows: TGCAGCGTTGGACTAGCGGGGGTCTACGGGGAGCTGTTTTTT. Translation gives CSVGLAGVYGELFF.

This clonotype was seen a few times. The V call is TRBV2, the J call TRBJ2-3; D is perhaps TRBD1 (5 bases). Trimming shortened V by 6 bases and J by 3 bases, and 13 bases separated the two germline ends. The germline gives CDR1 SNHLY, CDR2 FYNNEI. The CDR3 is made up of 14 amino acids. CDR3 DNA: TGTGCCAGCAGCCGGACACTTGAGACAGATACGCAGTATTTT. Protein sequence: CASSRTLETDTQYF. The variable domain in full, completed from reference TRBV2 and TRBJ2-3, reads EPEVTQTPSHQVTQMGQEVILRCVPISNHLYFYWYRQILGQKVEFLVSFYNNEISEKSEIFDDQFSVERPDGSNFTLKIRSTKLEDSAMYFCASSRTLETDTQYFGPGTRLTVL.

This clonotype was observed at least ten times. This sequence joins TRBV29-1 and TRBJ1-1; D is undetermined. Germline loops: CDR1 SQVTM, CDR2 ANQGSEA. The CDR3 runs to 13 residues. Deletions cut 6 bases from V and 5 bases from J, with 16 bases between. Here the CDR3 DNA reads TGCAGCGTCGGAGGACCGGAGTTGACTGAAGCTTTCTTT. Translated, it gives CSVGGPELTEAFF.

This clonotype was observed a few times. The genes are TRBV21-1 and TRBJ2-7; the table gives TRBD2 as D, unverified against the DNA. TRBV21-1 is a pseudogene locus. CDR3 length: 14 residues. The CDR3: CASSKWAGDNEQYF. The CDR3 DNA is TGTGCCAGCAGCAAATGGGCGGGAGATAACGAGCAGTACTTC.

There are many counts of this clonotype. The chain carries TRBV4-1 and TRBJ2-1; D gene uncertain. The length of the CDR3 is 14 residues. The germline gives CDR1 MGHRA, CDR2 YSYEKL. Trimming pared 0 bases from V and 4 bases from J, leaving 7 bases between. The chain's CDR3 is CASSQDRPYNEQFF. The CDR3 DNA sequence: TGCGCCAGCAGCCAAGATCGTCCTTACAATGAGCAGTTCTTC.

There are a few counts of this clonotype. The V call is TRBV21-1, the J call TRBJ1-6; the DNA was not used to check the table's D call, TRBD1. TRBV21-1 represents a pseudogene. The CDR3 runs 15 residues. The CDR3 protein is CASSKAYRPDSPLHF. For the CDR3, the DNA is TGTGCCAGCAGCAAAGCGTACAGGCCCGATTCACCCCTCCACTTT.